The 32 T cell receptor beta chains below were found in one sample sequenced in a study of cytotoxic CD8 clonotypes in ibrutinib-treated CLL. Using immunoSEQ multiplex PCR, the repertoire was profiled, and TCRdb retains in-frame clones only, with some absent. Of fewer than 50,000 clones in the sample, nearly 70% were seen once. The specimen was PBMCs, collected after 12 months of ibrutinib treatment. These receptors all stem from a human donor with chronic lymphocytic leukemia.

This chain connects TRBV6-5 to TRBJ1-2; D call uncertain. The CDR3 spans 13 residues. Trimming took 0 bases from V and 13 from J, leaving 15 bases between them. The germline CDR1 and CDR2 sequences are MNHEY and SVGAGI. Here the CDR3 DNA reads TGTGCCAGCAGTTACTCGCCAGGAGATAGGTTCACCTTC. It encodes CASSYSPGDRFTF.

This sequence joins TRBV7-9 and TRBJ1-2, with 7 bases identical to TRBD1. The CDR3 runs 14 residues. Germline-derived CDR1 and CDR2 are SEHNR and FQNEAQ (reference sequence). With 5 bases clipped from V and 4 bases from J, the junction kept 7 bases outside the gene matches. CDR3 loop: CASSQGQVAYGYTF. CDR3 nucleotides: TGTGCCAGCAGCCAAGGACAGGTCGCCTATGGCTACACCTTC.

The CDR3, as DNA: TGTGCCAGCAGTTACGGAACATATCAAGAGACCCAGTACTTC. It specifies CASSYGTYQETQYF. This chain links TRBV6-5 with TRBJ2-5, with no clear D. V gave up 2 bases and J gave up 2 bases, with 9 bases separating them. Germline V CDR1 and CDR2: MNHEY, SVGAGI. The CDR3 sequence is 14 residues long.

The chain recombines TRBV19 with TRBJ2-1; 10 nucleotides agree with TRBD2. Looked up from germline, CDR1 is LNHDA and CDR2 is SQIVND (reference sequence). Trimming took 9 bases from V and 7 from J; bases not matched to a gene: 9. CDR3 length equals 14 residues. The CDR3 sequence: CASEGLAPWNEQFF. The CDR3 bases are TGTGCCAGCGAGGGACTAGCGCCGTGGAATGAGCAGTTCTTC.

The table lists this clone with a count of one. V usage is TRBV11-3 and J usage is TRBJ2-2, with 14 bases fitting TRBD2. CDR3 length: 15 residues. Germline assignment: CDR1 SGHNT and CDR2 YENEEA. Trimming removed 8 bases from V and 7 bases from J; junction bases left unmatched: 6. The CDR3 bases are TGTGCCAGCCGCCAGGGACTAGCGGGAGTCGGGGAGCTGTTTTTT. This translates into CASRQGLAGVGELFF.

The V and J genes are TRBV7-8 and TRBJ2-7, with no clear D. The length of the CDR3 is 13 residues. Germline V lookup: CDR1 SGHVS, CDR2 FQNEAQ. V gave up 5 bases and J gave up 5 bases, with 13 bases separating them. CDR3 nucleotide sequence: TGTGCCAGCAGCCAGAACTTCAGGAACGAGCAGTACTTC. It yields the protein CASSQNFRNEQYF. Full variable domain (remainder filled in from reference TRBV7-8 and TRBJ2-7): GAGVSQSPRYKVAKRGQDVALRCDPISGHVSLFWYQQALGQGPEFLTYFQNEAQLDKSGLPSDRFFAERPEGSVSTLKIQRTQQEDSAVYLCASSQNFRNEQYFGPGTRLTVT.

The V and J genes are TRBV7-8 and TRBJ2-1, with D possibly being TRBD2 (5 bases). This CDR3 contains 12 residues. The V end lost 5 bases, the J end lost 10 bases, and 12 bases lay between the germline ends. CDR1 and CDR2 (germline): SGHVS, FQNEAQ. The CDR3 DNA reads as TGTGCCAGCAGCCATGCGGGCCAAGAGCAGTTCTTC. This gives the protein CASSHAGQEQFF.

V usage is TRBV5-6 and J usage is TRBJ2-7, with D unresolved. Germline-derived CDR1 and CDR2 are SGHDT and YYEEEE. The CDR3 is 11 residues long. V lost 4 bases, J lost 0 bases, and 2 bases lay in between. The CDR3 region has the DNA TGTGCCAGCAGCGGCTCCTACGAGCAGTACTTC. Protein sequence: CASSGSYEQYF.

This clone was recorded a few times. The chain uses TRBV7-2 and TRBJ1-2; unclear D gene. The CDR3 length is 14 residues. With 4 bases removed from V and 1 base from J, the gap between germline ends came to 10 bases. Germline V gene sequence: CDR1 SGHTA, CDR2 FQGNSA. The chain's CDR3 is CASSSPTINYGYTF. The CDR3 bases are TGTGCCAGCAGCTCCCCGACAATTAACTATGGCTACACCTTC. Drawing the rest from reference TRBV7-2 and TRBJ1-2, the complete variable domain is GAGVSQSPSNKVTEKGKDVELRCDPISGHTALYWYRQSLGQGLEFLIYFQGNSAPDKSGLPSDRFSAERTGGSVSTLTIQRTQQEDSAVYLCASSSPTINYGYTFGSGTRLTVV.

In DNA form, the CDR3 reads TGCGCCAGCAGCTCCGGGACTAGCGGATACAATGAGCAGTTCTTC. It codes for CASSSGTSGYNEQFF. This chain links TRBV5-1 with TRBJ2-1; TRBD2 matches at 11 bases. Germline values: CDR1 SGHRS, CDR2 YFSETQ. V trimming: 3 bases; J trimming: 4 bases; junction bases outside the gene matches: 3. The CDR3 covers 15 residues.

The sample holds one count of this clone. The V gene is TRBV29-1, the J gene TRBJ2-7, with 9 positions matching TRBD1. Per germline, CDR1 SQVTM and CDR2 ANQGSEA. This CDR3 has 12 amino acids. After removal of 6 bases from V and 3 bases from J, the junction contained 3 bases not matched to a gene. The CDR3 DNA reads TGCAGCGTCCAGGGACAGGGCTACGAGCAGTACTTC. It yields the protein CSVQGQGYEQYF.

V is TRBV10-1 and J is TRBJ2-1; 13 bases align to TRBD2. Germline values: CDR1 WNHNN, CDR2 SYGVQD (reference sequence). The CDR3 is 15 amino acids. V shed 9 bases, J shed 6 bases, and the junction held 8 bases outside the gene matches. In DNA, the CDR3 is TGCGCCAGGACCACTAGCGGGAGGGCCCCCAATGAGCAGTTCTTC. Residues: CARTTSGRAPNEQFF.

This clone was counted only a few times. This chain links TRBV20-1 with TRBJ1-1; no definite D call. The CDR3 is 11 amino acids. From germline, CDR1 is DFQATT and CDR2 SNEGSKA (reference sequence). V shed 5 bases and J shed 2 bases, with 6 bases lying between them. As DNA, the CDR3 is TGCAGTGCTGGGGTAAACACTGAAGCTTTCTTT. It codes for CSAGVNTEAFF.

In nucleotides, the CDR3 is TGTGCCAGCAGCCCTACCTTTTACGCTAACTATGGCTACACCTTC. Protein: CASSPTFYANYGYTF. This chain links TRBV28 with TRBJ1-2; D uncertain. V was shortened by 6 bases and J by 0 bases, with 14 bases between the two germline ends. This CDR3 has 15 residues. Germline CDR1 is MDHEN and CDR2 is SYDVKM.

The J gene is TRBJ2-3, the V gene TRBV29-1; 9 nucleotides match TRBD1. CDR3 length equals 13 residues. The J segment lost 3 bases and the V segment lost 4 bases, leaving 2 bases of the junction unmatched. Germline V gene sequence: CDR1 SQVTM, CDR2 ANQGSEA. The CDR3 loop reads CSVAGQGTDTQYF. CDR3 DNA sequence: TGCAGCGTTGCCGGACAGGGGACAGATACGCAGTATTTT.

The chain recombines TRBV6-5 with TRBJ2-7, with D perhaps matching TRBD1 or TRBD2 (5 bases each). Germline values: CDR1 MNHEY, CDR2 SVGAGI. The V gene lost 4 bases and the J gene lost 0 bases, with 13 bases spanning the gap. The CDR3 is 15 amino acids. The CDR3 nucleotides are TGTGCCAGCAGTTCCGCAGGGACCATCTCCTACGAGCAGTACTTC. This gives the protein CASSSAGTISYEQYF.

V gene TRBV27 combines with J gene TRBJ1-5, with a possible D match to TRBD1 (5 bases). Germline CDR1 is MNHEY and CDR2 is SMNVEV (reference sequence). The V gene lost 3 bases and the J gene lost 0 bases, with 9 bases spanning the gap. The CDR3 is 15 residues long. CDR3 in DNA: TGTGCCAGCAGTTTCGGACACCTTAGCAATCAGCCCCAGCATTTT. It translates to CASSFGHLSNQPQHF.

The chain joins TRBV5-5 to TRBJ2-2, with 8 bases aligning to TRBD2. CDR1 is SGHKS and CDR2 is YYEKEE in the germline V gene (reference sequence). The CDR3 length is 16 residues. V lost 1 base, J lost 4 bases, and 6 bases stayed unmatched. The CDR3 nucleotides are TGTGCCAGCAGCTTGTACCTAGCGGGTTTCACCGGGGAGCTGTTTTTT. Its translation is CASSLYLAGFTGELFF.

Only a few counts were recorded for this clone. Written as DNA, the CDR3 is TGTGCCAGCAGCTTAGATGCCGGGAGGATTTTAGCCGGGGAGCTGTTTTTT. This sequence encodes CASSLDAGRILAGELFF. The V gene is TRBV11-2, the J gene TRBJ2-2, with 7 bases matching TRBD2. The CDR3 has 17 residues. Per germline, CDR1 SGHAT and CDR2 FQNNGV. The V gene end was trimmed by 0 bases and the J gene end by 6 bases; junction bases not matched to a gene: 10.

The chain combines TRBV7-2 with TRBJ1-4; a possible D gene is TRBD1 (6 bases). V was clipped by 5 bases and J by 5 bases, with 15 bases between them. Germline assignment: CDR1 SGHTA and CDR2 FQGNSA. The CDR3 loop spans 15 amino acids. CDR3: CASSRPGRGNEKLFF. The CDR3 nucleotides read TGTGCCAGCAGCCGTCCGGGGAGGGGGAATGAAAAACTGTTTTTT. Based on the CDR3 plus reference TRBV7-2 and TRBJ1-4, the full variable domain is GAGVSQSPSNKVTEKGKDVELRCDPISGHTALYWYRQSLGQGLEFLIYFQGNSAPDKSGLPSDRFSAERTGGSVSTLTIQRTQQEDSAVYLCASSRPGRGNEKLFFGSGTQLSVL.

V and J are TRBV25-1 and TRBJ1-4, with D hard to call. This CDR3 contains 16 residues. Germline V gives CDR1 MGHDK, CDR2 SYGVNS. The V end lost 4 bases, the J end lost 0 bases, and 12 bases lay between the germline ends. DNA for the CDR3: TGTGCCAGCAGTGCCATAGGTAGCGCAACTAATGAAAAACTGTTTTTT. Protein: CASSAIGSATNEKLFF.

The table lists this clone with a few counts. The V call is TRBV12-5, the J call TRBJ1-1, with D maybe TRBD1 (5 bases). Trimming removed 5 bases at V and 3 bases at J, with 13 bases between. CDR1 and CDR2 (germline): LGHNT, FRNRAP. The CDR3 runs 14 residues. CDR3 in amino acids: CASGPSEGYTEAFF. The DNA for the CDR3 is TGTGCTAGTGGTCCCTCAGAGGGGTACACTGAAGCTTTCTTT.

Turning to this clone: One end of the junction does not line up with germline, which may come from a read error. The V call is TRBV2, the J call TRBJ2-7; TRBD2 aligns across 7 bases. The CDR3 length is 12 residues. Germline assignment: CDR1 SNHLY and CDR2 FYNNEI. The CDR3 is CASSEARGTLYF. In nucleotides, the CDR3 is TGTGCCAGCAGTGAAGCGCGGGGGACTCTATATTTC.

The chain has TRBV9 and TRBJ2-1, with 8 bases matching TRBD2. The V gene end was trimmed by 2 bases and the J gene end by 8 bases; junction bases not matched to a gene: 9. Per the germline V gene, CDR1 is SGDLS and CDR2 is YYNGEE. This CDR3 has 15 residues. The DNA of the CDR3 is TGTGCCAGCAGCGTCTCCTGGACTAGCTCCCATGAGCAGTTCTTC. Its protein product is CASSVSWTSSHEQFF.

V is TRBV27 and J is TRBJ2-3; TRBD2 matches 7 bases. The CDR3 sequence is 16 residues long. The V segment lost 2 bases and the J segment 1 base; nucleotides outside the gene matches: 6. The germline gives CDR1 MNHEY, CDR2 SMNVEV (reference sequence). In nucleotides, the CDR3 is TGTGCCAGCAGTTTACGCGGGAGCCGAGGCACAGATACGCAGTATTTT. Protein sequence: CASSLRGSRGTDTQYF.

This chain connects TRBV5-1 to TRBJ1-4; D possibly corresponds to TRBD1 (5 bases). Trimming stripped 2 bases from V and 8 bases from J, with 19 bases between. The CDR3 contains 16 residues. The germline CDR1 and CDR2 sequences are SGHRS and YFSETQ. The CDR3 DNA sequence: TGCGCCAGCAGCTTTGGCCCCGGGGGGGGAATGGAAAAACTGTTTTTT. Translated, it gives CASSFGPGGGMEKLFF.

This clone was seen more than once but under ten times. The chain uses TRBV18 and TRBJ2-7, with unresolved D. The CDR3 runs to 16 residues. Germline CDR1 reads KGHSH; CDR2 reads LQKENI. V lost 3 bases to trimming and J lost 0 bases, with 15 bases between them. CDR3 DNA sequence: TGTGCCAGCTCACCCGTCACCCTAGGGCTCTCCTACGAGCAGTACTTC. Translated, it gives CASSPVTLGLSYEQYF.

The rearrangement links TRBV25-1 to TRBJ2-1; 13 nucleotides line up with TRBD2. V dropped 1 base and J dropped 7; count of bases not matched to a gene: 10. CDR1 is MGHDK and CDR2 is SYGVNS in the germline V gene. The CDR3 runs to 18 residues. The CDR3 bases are TGTGCCAGCAGTGAATGGGGTACTAGCGGGAGGGCCAAGAATGAGCAGTTCTTC. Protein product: CASSEWGTSGRAKNEQFF.

In DNA, the CDR3 is TGCGCCAGCAGCCCCATGTCCGGGACATCGAAGAACACTGAAGCTTTCTTT. It translates to CASSPMSGTSKNTEAFF. The rearrangement links TRBV4-1 to TRBJ1-1, with D maybe TRBD1 (6 bases). Per the germline V gene, CDR1 is MGHRA and CDR2 is YSYEKL. V lost 4 bases to trimming and J lost 1 base, with 19 bases between them. The CDR3 extends over 17 amino acids.

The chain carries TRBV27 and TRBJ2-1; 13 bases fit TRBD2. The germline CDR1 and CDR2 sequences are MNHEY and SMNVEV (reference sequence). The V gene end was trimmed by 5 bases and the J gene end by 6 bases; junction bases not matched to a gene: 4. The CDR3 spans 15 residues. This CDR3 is CASSGGTSGTNEQFF. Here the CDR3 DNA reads TGTGCCAGCAGTGGTGGGACTAGCGGGACCAATGAGCAGTTCTTC.

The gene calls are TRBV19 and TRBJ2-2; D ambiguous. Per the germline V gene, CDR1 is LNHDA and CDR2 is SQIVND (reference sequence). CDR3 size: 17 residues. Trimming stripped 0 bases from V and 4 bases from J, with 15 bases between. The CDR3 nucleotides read TGTGCCAGTAGTATAGATCTCTGGCAGGCCCCCACCGGGGAGCTGTTTTTT. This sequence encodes CASSIDLWQAPTGELFF.

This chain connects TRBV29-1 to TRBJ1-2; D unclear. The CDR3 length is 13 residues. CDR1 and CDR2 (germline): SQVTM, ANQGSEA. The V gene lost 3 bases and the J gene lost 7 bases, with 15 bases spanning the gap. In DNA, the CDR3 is TGCAGCGTTGAGAATCTTAGGGTGGGTGGCTACACCTTC. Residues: CSVENLRVGGYTF.